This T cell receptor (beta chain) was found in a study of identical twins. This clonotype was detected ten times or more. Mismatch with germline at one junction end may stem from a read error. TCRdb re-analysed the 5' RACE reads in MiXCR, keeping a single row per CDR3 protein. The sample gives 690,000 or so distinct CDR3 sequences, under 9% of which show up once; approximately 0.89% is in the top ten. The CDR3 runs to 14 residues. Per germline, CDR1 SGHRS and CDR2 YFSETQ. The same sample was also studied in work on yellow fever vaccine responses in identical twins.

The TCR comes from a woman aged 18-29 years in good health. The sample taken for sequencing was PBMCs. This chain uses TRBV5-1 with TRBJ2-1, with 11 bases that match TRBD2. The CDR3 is CASSLAGGPNEQFF. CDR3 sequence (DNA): TGTGCCAGCAGCTTAGCGGGGGGGCCGAATGAGCAGTTCTTC. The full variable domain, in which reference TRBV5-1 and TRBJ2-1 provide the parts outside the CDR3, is KAGVTQTPRYLIKTRGQQVTLSCSPISGHRSVSWYQQTPGQGLQFLFEYFSETQRNKGNFPGRFSGRQFSNSRSEMNVSTLELGDSALYLCASSLAGGPNEQFFGPGTRLTVL.